A selection of T cell receptor beta chains follows, all from one sample in a study of T-cell memory formation after mild COVID-19. TCRdb recomputed calls from the 5' RACE reads with MiXCR, one row per CDR3 protein. The sample lists fewer than 150,000 distinct CDR3 sequences; roughly 6% were seen once. The sequenced material came from PBMCs or a T cell subset sorted from them (not recorded which). Source of these receptors: an adult woman who had mild COVID-19 (a few samples of this study predate the infection). Cell type and time point are not known. CDR3s include the opening cysteine and the closing phenylalanine or tryptophan. A D gene is named only where the DNA matches it firmly. The size of a clone is reported for some rows only, either as once, few or many, or as a class for expanded clones.

V gene,clone size,J gene,D gene,CDR3 DNA,CDR3 protein
TRBV5-6,NA,TRBJ1-2,NA,TGTGCCAGCAGCTTAGGCCGGGCAGGCTATGGCTACACCTTC,CASSLGRAGYGYTF
TRBV4-1,many,TRBJ1-5,NA,TGCGCCAGCAGCCAAGATCTTCGGGTCAACAATCAGCCCCAGCATTTT,CASSQDLRVNNQPQHF
TRBV18,few,TRBJ1-1,NA,TGTGCCAGCTCACCACCAGGGAACAGTGAAGCTTTCTTT,CASSPPGNSEAFF
TRBV12-3/TRBV12-4,NA,TRBJ1-6,NA,TGTGCCAGCAGAGGTACAAGGGGAAATTCACCCCTCCACTTT,CASRGTRGNSPLHF
TRBV13,many,TRBJ2-7,NA,TGTGCCAGCAGCCTAGCTTCGGGAACCTACTACGAGCAGTACTTC,CASSLASGTYYEQYF
TRBV12-3/TRBV12-4,NA,TRBJ2-4,NA,TGTGCCAGCAGCCCACGGATCGATTTCATCAACATTCAGTACTTC,CASSPRIDFINIQYF
TRBV24-1,many,TRBJ2-2,NA,TGTGCCACAGCAGGGACCACCGGGGAGCTGTTTTTT,CATAGTTGELFF
TRBV27,few,TRBJ1-2,NA,TGTGCCAGCAGTCCAGTGTTTGCTCCCGGCCTCTACGGCTACACCTTC,CASSPVFAPGLYGYTF
TRBV20-1,many,TRBJ2-5,NA,TGCAGTGCTAACAGGGCGGTTTGGCAAGAGACCCAGTACTTC,CSANRAVWQETQYF
TRBV7-9,many,TRBJ2-4,NA,TGTGCCAGCAGCTTTCACACCTACAGGGAGACCAAAAACATTCAGTACTTC,CASSFHTYRETKNIQYF
TRBV5-1,many,TRBJ2-5,NA,TGCGCCAGCAGCTTGAGTACCACAGGGGGGGTCGAGACCCAGTACTTC,CASSLSTTGGVETQYF
TRBV5-8,NA,TRBJ2-1,TRBD2,TGTGCCAGCAACGGACTAGCGGGGGGGCTTAGCTCCTACAATGAGCAGTTCTTC,CASNGLAGGLSSYNEQFF
TRBV5-6,NA,TRBJ2-2,TRBD2,TGTGCCAGCAGCTCTCCGGGACTAGCGGGAGTAAACGGGGAGCTGTTTTTT,CASSSPGLAGVNGELFF
TRBV5-1,NA,TRBJ1-1,NA,TGCGCCAGCAGCTTGGGAAGGGATGGTACTGAAGCTTTCTTT,CASSLGRDGTEAFF
TRBV11-3,NA,TRBJ2-6,NA,TGTGCCAGCTCGAGGGACTCTGGGGCCAACGTCCTGACTTTC,CASSRDSGANVLTF
TRBV7-9,few,TRBJ1-1,NA,TGTGCCAGCAGCCCTGGGCTCCTCGGGAGGGGCAACACTGAAGCTTTCTTT,CASSPGLLGRGNTEAFF
TRBV5-1,few,TRBJ1-2,TRBD1,TGCGCCAGCAGCACGGGACAGGCCGGCTATGGCTACACCTTC,CASSTGQAGYGYTF
TRBV6-1,NA,TRBJ1-5,NA,TGTGCCAGCAGTGAAGCGCCATGGCAGAGCAATCAGCCCCAGCATTTT,CASSEAPWQSNQPQHF
TRBV5-6,few,TRBJ2-4,TRBD2,TGTGCCAGCAGCCCGGGACTAGAAAACATTCAGTACTTC,CASSPGLENIQYF
TRBV7-2,NA,TRBJ2-7,NA,TGTGCCAGCAGCTTAGAATCCTACGAGCAGTACTTC,CASSLESYEQYF
TRBV7-2,many,TRBJ2-7,TRBD2,TGTGCCAGCAGCTTCACTAGCGGGAACTACGAGCAGTACTTC,CASSFTSGNYEQYF
TRBV6-6,NA,TRBJ2-3,TRBD2,TGTGCCAGCACCCCGGGACTAGCGGGCACAGATACGCAGTATTTT,CASTPGLAGTDTQYF
TRBV10-3,NA,TRBJ2-3,NA,TGTGCCATCAGTGAGAATGGGGTTAGTGCAGATACGCAGTATTTT,CAISENGVSADTQYF
TRBV20-1,NA,TRBJ2-7,TRBD1,TGCGGATGCGGGACAGGTTCCTACGAGCAGTACTTC,CGCGTGSYEQYF
TRBV7-8,many,TRBJ2-1,NA,TGTGCCAGCAGCGGGGGGCAGACACTTACCTACAATGAGCAGTTCTTC,CASSGGQTLTYNEQFF
TRBV24-1,NA,TRBJ2-2,NA,TGTGCCACCGCGCGGATGGACAGGAACACCGGGGAGCTGTTTTTT,CATARMDRNTGELFF
TRBV29-1,few,TRBJ1-1,NA,TGCAGCGCTCAACCAGGTGGCAGGGTTATGTCTGAAGCTTTCTTT,CSAQPGGRVMSEAFF
TRBV7-8,NA,TRBJ2-7,NA,TGTGCCAGCACCCCCCGGGGGTGGAGCAACGAGCAGTACTTC,CASTPRGWSNEQYF
TRBV9,few,TRBJ2-6,NA,TGTGCCAGCAGCGTATCGGAGCCACGTAGTTCATCTGGGGCCAACGTCCTGACTTTC,CASSVSEPRSSSGANVLTF
TRBV9,few,TRBJ2-5,TRBD2,TGTGCCAGCAGCGTATTGGGGGGGAGCTTGGAGACCCAGTACTTC,CASSVLGGSLETQYF
TRBV24-1,few,TRBJ2-2,NA,TGTGCCACCAGTGATTTTGGGGGAGAGACCGGGGAGCTGTTTTTT,CATSDFGGETGELFF
TRBV12-3/TRBV12-4,many,TRBJ2-4,NA,TGTGCCAGCAGTTCTGCCGGGGGCATTCAGTACTTC,CASSSAGGIQYF
TRBV5-1,many,TRBJ2-5,TRBD1,TGCGCCAGCAGCTTCTATCCTGGACAGGGGGCGAGGGAGACCCAGTACTTC,CASSFYPGQGARETQYF
TRBV5-1,few,TRBJ1-3,TRBD1,TGCGCCAGCAGCTTGACCGGGACAGGAACTACCTTCTCTGGAAACACCATATATTTT,CASSLTGTGTTFSGNTIYF
TRBV11-3,NA,TRBJ2-1,NA,TGTGCCAGCAGCCCCCAGGGTAGCGGCGAGCAGTTCTTC,CASSPQGSGEQFF
TRBV6-5,few,TRBJ2-5,NA,TGTGCCAGCCGTGGCGGTGGGAGAGAGACCCAGTACTTC,CASRGGGRETQYF
TRBV11-2,many,TRBJ2-1,TRBD2,TGTGCCAGCAATAGGGCTAGCGGGAGCGTTGAGCAGTTCTTC,CASNRASGSVEQFF